This T cell receptor beta chain originates from a study of shared clonotypes between healthy human individuals. Study results and limitations: Blood was the only sampled material, and tissue repertoires likely differ.

The germline CDR1 and CDR2 sequences are MNHNS and SASEGT. CDR3 size: 13 residues. The V end lost 6 bases, the J end lost 7 bases, and 13 bases lay between the germline ends. As regards this clone: The antigen is unknown.

Generated by immunoSEQ multiplex PCR, the TCRdb table keeps only in-frame clones and is missing some. The profile covers around 1.5 million clones, with approximately 98% appearing a single time and roughly 0.45% taken by the ten largest. Donors were healthy HIV-negative adults without recently reported acute infections or vaccinations. Sequenced: naive CD4+ T cells sorted from blood. Subset of the sample: CD45RA+ positively selected. This receptor was taken from a man younger than 45 in good health. V usage is TRBV6-1 and J usage is TRBJ2-1; D is possibly TRBD1 or TRBD2 (7 bases each). As DNA, the CDR3 is TGTGCCAGCAGGGCAGGGGGGGGTAATGAGCAGTTCTTC. It yields the protein CASRAGGGNEQFF.